This record looks at one T cell receptor (beta chain) sequence and its context. Repertoires were generated with immunoSEQ multiplex PCR, while TCRdb's copy carries only in-frame clones and drops some. The sample records 100,000 or so clones, 87% being singletons. The data derive from a study of blood T cell repertoires in COVID-19. What was sequenced was peripheral blood. The clonotype was recovered from a human donor in a cohort sampled during active COVID-19.

The CDR3 protein is CASSPSYSGTGYGYTF. CDR3 coding DNA: TGTGCCAGCAGCCCTTCCTACTCCGGGACAGGCTATGGCTACACCTTC. This chain joins TRBV6-2 or TRBV6-3 and TRBJ1-2; the match to TRBD1 covers 8 bases. Trimming cost V 6 bases and J 4 bases; bases outside gene matches: 13. Germline CDR1 MNHEY, CDR2 SVGEGT. The CDR3 runs 16 residues.